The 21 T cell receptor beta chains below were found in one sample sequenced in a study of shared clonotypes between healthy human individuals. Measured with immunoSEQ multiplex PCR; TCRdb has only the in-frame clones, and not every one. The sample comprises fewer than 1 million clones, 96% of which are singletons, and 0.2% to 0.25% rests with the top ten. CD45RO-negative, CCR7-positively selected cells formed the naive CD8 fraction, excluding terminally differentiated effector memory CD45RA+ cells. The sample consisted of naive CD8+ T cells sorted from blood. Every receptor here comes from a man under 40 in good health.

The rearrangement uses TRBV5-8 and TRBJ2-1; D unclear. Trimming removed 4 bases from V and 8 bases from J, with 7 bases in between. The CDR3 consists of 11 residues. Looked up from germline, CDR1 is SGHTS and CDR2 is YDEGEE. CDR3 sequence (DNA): TGTGCCAGCAGCCAGATATATGAGCAGTTCTTC. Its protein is CASSQIYEQFF. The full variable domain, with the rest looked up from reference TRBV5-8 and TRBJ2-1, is EAGVTQSPTHLIKTRGQQATLRCSPISGHTSVYWYQQALGLGLQFLLWYDEGEERNRGNFPPRFSGRQFPNYSSELNVNALELEDSALYLCASSQIYEQFFGPGTRLTVL.

The DNA of the CDR3 is TGTGCCAGCAGCGGGGAGAACACCGGGGAGCTGTTTTTT. Its translation is CASSGENTGELFF. The chain is built from TRBV6-5 and TRBJ2-2, with a tentative D call TRBD2 (5 bases). CDR1 is MNHEY and CDR2 is SVGAGI in the germline V gene. This CDR3 region has 13 residues. The V end lost 6 bases, the J end lost 1 base, and 6 bases lay between the germline ends.

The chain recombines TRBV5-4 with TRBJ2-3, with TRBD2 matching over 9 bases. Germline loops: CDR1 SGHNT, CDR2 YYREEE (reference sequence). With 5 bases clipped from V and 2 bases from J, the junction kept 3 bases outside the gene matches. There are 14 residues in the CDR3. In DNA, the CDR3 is TGTGCCAGCAGATCTAGCGGGACCACAGATACGCAGTATTTT. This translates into CASRSSGTTDTQYF.

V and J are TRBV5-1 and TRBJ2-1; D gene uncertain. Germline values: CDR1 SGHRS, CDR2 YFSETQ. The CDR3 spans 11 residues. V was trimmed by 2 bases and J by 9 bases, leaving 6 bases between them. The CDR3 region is CASSLISEQFF. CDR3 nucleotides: TGCGCCAGCAGCTTAATTTCTGAGCAGTTCTTC.

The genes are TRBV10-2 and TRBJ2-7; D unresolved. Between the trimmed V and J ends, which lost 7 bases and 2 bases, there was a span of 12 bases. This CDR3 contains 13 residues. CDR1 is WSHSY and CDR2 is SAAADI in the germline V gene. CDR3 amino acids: CASIPGQTYEQYF. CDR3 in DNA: TGCGCCAGCATTCCGGGCCAAACCTACGAGCAGTACTTC.

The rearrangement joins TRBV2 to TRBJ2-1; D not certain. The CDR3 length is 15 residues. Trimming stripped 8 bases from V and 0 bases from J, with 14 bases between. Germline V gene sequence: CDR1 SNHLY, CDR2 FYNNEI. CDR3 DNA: TGTGCCAGCCCGGTACGGGCCGGCTCCTACAATGAGCAGTTCTTC. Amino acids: CASPVRAGSYNEQFF.

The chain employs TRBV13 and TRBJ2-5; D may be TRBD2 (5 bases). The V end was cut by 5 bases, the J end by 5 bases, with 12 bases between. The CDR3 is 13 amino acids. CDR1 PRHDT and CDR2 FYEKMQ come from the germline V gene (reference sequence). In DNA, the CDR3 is TGTGCCAGCAGCGCGCCTAGCTATGAGACCCAGTACTTC. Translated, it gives CASSAPSYETQYF.

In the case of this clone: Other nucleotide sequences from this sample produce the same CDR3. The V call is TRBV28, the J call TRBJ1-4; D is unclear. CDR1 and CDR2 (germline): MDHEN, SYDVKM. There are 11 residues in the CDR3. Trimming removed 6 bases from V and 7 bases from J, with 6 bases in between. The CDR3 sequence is CASSLAEKLFF. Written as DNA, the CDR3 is TGTGCCAGCAGCTTAGCTGAAAAACTGTTTTTT.

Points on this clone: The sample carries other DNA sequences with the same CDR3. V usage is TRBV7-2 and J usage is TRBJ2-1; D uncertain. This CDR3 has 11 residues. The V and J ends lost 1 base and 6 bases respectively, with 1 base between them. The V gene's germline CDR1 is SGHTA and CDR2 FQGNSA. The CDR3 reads CASSLVNEQFF. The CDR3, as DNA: TGTGCCAGCAGCTTAGTCAATGAGCAGTTCTTC.

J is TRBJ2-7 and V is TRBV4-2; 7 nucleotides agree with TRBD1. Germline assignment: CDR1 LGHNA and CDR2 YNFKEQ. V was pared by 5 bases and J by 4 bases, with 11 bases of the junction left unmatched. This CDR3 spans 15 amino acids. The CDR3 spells CASSSSTGTWYEQYF. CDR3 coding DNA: TGTGCCAGCAGCTCTTCGACAGGGACATGGTACGAGCAGTACTTC.

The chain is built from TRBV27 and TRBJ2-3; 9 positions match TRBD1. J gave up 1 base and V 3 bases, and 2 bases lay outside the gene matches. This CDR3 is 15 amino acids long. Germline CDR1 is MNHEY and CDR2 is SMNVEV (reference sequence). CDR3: CASSFRDRGTDTQYF. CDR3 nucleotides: TGTGCCAGCAGTTTTCGGGACAGGGGCACAGATACGCAGTATTTT.

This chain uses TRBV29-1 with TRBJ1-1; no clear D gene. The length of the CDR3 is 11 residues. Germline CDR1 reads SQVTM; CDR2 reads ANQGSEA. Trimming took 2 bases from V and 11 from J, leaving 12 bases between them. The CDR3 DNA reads TGCAGCGTTGAAAATACGTTTCAGGCTTTCTTT. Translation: CSVENTFQAFF.

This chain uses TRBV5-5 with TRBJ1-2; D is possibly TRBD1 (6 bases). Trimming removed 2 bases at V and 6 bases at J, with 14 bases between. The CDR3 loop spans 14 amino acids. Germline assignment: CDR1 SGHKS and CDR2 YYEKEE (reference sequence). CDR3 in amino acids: CASSFFWGADGYTF. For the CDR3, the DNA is TGTGCCAGCAGCTTTTTCTGGGGGGCTGATGGCTACACCTTC.

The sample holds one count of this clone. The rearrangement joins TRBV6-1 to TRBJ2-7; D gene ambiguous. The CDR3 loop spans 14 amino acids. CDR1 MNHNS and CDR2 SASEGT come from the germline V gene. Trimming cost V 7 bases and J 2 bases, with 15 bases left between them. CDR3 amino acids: CASNEYTLTYEQYF. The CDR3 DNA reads TGTGCCAGCAACGAGTACACCTTAACCTACGAGCAGTACTTC.

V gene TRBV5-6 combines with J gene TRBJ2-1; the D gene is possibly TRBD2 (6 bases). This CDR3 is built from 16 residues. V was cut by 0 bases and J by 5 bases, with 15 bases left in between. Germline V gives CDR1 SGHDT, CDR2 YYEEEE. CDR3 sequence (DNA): TGTGCCAGCAGCTTGGTGGTCTGGTCGGGGGACAATGAGCAGTTCTTC. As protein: CASSLVVWSGDNEQFF.

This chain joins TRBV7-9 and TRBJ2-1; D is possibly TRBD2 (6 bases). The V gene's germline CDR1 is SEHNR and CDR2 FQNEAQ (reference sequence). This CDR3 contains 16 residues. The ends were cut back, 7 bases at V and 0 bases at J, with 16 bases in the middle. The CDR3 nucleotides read TGTGCCAGCATGCCGACCCATAGCGGCTCCTACAATGAGCAGTTCTTC. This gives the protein CASMPTHSGSYNEQFF.

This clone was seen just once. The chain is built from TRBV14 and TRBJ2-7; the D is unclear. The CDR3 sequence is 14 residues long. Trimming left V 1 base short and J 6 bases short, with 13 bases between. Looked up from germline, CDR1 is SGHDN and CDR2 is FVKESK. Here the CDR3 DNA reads TGTGCCAGCAGCCAAGTCATCACAGCCTCCGAGCAGTACTTC. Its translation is CASSQVITASEQYF. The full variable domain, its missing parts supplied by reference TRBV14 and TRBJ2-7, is EAGVTQFPSHSVIEKGQTVTLRCDPISGHDNLYWYRRVMGKEIKFLLHFVKESKQDESGMPNNRFLAERTGGTYSTLKVQPAELEDSGVYFCASSQVITASEQYFGPGTRLTVT.

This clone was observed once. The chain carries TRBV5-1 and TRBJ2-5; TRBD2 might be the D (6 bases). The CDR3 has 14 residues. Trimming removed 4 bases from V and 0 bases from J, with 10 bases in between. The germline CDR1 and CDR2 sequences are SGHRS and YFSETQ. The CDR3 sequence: CASSPRDYQETQYF. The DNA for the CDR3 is TGCGCCAGCAGCCCCCGGGACTACCAAGAGACCCAGTACTTC.

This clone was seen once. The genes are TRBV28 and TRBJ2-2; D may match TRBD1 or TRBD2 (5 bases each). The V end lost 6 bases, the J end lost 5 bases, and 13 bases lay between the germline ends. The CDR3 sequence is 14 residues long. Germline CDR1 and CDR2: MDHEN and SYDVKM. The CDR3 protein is CASSPWGWTGELFF. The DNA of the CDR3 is TGTGCCAGCAGCCCGTGGGGGTGGACCGGGGAGCTGTTTTTT.

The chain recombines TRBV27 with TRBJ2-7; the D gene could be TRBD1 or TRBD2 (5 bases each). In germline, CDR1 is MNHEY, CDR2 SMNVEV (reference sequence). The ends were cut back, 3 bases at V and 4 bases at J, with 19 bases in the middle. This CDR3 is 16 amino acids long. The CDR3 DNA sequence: TGTGCCAGCAGTTTGAGTTCGGGACCCCGGGCGTACGAGCAGTACTTC. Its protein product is CASSLSSGPRAYEQYF.

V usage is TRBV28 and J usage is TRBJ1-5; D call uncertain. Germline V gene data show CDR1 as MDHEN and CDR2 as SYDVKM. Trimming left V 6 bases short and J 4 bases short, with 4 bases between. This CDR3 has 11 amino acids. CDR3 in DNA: TGTGCCAGCAGCAAGAATCAGCCCCAGCATTTT. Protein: CASSKNQPQHF.